This T cell receptor (beta chain) emerged from a study of blood T cells in healthy people across ages. Per sample, extraction of total RNA gave at least 5.5 micrograms in every case. CDR1 and CDR2 from the germline V gene are SQVTM and ANQGSEA. V lost 1 base, J lost 4 bases, and 34 bases lay in between. The CDR3 has 21 residues. Combining a sample-barcoded 5' primer with a J-beta primer mix, a second PCR ran for 7 to 11 cycles. One entry per CDR3 protein results from TCRdb running MiXCR on the 5' RACE reads. The table has about 1.6 million distinct CDR3 sequences, around 35% seen once. This clonotype originated in a woman aged 25-40 years in good health. Material: blood. J is TRBJ1-2 and V is TRBV29-1; D gene ambiguous. CDR3 residues: CSVEGWVLLNGGRTDGYGYTF. The CDR3 DNA reads TGCAGCGTTGAAGGGTGGGTCCTTTTGAACGGTGGACGGACTGATGGCTATGGCTACACCTTC.